The table lists the clone carrying this T cell receptor (beta chain) with a few counts. The sample comes from a study of Ad26.COV2.S vaccination and SARS-CoV-2 variants. TCRdb keeps only in-frame clones here, not all; method: immunoSEQ multiplex PCR. The data contain some 460,000 clones, 70% to 90% of them seen just once; the ten biggest clones take up 1.5% to 2%. The germline V gene has CDR1 MNHNS and CDR2 SASEGT. Trimming removed 1 base from V and 9 bases from J, with 13 bases in between. The CDR3 is made up of 15 amino acids. As for treatment: about 20 received Ad26.COV2.S at low or high dose, single or two shots; about 5 received placebo; per-sample allocation not given. Sampling was performed 63 days after the first vaccine or placebo injection. An adult of 18-55 years in Boston served as donor.

This TCR came from a person between 18 and 65 years old who received the Ad26.COV2.S COVID-19 vaccine or a placebo. This material consisted of peripheral blood, taken in a trial of Ad26.COV2.S vaccine versus placebo. The gene calls are TRBV6-1 and TRBJ1-6; tentatively, D is TRBD1 (6 bases). Here the CDR3 DNA reads TGTGCCAGCAGTGAAGTAAGGGGGGTTGGTTCACCCCTCCACTTT. This translates into CASSEVRGVGSPLHF.